The T cell receptor (beta chain) described here comes from a study of blood T cell repertoires in COVID-19. This clone has only one observation. Which cohort a participant joined came from the clinical history participants gave. Here immunoSEQ multiplex PCR was the method, and the copy in TCRdb shows in-frame clones only, minus some. This repertoire shows about 330,000 clones, 75% to 90% found once; its top ten account for around 5%. V lost 6 bases to trimming and J lost 5 bases; unmatched junction nucleotides: 13. Germline V gene data show CDR1 as MGHRA and CDR2 as YSYEKL. The CDR3 runs to 16 residues.

The clonotype comes from a man aged 30 to 45 who had recovered from COVID-19. The specimen was PBMCs or T cells enriched from blood (not recorded which). The chain links TRBV4-1 to TRBJ1-1; 9 bases map to TRBD1. This CDR3 is CASRQTGGEGRTEAFF. CDR3 coding DNA: TGCGCCAGCAGACAAACAGGGGGCGAGGGGAGGACTGAAGCTTTCTTT.